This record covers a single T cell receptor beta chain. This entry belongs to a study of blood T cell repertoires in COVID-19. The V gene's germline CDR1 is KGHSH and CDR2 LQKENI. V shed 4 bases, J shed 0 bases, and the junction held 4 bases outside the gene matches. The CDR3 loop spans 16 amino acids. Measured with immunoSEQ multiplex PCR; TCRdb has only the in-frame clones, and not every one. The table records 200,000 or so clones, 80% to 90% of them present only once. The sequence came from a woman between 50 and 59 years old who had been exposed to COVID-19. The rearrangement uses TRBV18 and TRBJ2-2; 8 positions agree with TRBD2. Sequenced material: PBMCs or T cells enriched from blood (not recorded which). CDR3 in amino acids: CASSQPAGANTGELFF. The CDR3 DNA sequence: TGTGCCAGCTCACAACCAGCGGGGGCGAACACCGGGGAGCTGTTTTTT.